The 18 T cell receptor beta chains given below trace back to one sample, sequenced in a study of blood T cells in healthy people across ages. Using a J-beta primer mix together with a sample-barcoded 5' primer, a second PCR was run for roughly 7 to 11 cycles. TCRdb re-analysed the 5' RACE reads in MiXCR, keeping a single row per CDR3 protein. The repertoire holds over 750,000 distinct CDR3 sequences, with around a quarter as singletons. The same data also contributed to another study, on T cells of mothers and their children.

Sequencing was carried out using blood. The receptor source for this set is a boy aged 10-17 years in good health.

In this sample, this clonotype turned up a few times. The CDR3 DNA is TGTGCCAGCAGCTCAGCGACCAGGGGGCGTGGGGCCAACGTCCTGACTTTC. This gives the protein CASSSATRGRGANVLTF. V gene TRBV7-2 combines with J gene TRBJ2-6; 8 bases are a match to TRBD1. Germline V gene sequence: CDR1 SGHTA, CDR2 FQGNSA. CDR3 length: 17 amino acids. Trimming removed 4 bases from V and 3 bases from J; junction bases left unmatched: 8.

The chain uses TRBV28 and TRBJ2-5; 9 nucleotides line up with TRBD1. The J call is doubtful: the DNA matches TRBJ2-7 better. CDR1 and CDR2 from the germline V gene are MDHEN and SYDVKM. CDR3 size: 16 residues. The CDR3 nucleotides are TGTGCCAGCAGTTCCCCGGGACAGGGAGTCTTGTACGAGCAGTACTTC. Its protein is CASSSPGQGVLYEQYF.

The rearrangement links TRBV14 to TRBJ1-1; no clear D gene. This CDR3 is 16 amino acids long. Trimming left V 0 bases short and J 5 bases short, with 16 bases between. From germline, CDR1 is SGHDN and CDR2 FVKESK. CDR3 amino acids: CASSQDWREGWTEAFF. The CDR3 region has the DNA TGTGCCAGCAGCCAAGATTGGAGGGAAGGGTGGACTGAAGCTTTCTTT.

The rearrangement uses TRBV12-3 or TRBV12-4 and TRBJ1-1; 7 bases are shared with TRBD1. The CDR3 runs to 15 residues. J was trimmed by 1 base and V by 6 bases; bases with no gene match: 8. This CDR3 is CASRDPDRANTEAFF. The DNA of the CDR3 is TGTGCCAGCAGGGACCCCGACAGGGCGAACACTGAAGCTTTCTTT.

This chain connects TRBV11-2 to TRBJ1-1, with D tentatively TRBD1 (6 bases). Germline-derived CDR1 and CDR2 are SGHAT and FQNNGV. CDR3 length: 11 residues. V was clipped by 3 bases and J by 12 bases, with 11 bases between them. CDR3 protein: CASSFPRDTFF. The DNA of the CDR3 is TGTGCCAGCAGCTTCCCTAGGGACACTTTCTTT.

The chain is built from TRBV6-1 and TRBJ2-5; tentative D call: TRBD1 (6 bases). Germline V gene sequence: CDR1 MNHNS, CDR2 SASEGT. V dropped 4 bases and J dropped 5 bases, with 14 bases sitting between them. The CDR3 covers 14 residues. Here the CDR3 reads CASSAWDTGETQYF. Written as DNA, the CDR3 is TGTGCCAGCAGTGCCTGGGACACCGGCGAGACCCAGTACTTC.

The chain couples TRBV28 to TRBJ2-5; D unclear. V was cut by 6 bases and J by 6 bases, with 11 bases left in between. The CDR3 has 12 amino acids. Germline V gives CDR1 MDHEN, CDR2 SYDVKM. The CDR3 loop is CASRPGSKTQYF. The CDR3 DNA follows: TGTGCCAGCAGGCCGGGTAGTAAGACCCAGTACTTC.

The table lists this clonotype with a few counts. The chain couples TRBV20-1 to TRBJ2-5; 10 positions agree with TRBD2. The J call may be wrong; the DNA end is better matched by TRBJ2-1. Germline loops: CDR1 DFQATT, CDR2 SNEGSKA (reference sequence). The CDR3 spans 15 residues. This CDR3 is CSARHSGRKNNEQFF. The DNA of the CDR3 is TGCAGTGCTAGACATAGCGGGAGGAAAAACAATGAGCAGTTCTTC.

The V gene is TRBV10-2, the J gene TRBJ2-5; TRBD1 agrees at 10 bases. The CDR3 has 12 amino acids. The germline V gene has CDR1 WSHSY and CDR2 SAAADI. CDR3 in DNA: TGCGCAACGGACAGGGGGCAAGAGACCCAGTACTTC. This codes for CATDRGQETQYF.

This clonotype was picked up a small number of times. CDR3 protein: CASSLSGQLVSYEQYF. CDR3 nucleotides: TGCGCCAGCAGCTTAAGTGGACAGTTGGTTTCCTACGAGCAGTACTTC. J is TRBJ2-5 and V is TRBV5-1, with D perhaps matching TRBD1 (6 bases). The DNA end is more similar to TRBJ2-7, so the J call may be wrong. The CDR3 is 16 residues long. The germline gives CDR1 SGHRS, CDR2 YFSETQ.

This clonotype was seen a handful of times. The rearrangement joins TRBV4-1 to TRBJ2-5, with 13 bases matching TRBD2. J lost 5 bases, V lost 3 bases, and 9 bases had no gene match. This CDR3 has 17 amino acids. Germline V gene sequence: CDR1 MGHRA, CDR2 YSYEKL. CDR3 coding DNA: TGCGCCAGCAGCCAGGTCGGACTAGCGGGAGTAGGGGAGACCCAGTACTTC. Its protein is CASSQVGLAGVGETQYF.

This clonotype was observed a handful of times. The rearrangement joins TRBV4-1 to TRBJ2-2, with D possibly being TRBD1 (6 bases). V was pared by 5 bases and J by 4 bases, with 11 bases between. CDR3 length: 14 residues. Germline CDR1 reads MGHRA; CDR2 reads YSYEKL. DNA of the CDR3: TGCGCCAGCAGCATAAGGGACATCACCGGGGAGCTGTTTTTT. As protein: CASSIRDITGELFF.

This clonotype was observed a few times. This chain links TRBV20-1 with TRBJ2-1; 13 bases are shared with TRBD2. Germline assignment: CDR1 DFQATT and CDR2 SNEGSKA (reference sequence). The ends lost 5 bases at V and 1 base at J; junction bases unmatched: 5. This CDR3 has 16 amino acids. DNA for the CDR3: TGCAGTGCTTCAACTAGCGGGAGGGGGTCCTACAATGAGCAGTTCTTC. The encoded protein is CSASTSGRGSYNEQFF.

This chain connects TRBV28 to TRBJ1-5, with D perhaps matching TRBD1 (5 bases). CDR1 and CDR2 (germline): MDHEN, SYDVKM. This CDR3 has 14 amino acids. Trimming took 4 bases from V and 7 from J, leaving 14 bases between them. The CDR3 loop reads CASSSLGEIQPQHF. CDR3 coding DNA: TGTGCCAGCAGTTCCCTGGGGGAGATACAGCCCCAGCATTTT.

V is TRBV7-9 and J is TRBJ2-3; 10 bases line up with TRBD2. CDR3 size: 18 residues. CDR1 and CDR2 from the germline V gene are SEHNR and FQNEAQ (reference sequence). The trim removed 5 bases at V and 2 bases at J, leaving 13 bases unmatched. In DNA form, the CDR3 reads TGTGCCAGCAGCACCCAGCTAGGACTAGCGGAGCCCACAGATACGCAGTATTTT. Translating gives CASSTQLGLAEPTDTQYF. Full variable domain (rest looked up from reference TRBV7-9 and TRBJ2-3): DTGVSQNPRHKITKRGQNVTFRCDPISEHNRLYWYRQTLGQGPEFLTYFQNEAQLEKSRLLSDRFSAERPKGSFSTLEIQRTEQGDSAMYLCASSTQLGLAEPTDTQYFGPGTRLTVL.

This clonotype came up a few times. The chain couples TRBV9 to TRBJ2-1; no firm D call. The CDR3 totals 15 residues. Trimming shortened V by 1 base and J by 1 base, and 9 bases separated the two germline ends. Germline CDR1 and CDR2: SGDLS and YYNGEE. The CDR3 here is CASSVSGESYNEQFF. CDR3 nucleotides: TGTGCCAGCAGCGTAAGTGGGGAATCCTACAATGAGCAGTTCTTC.

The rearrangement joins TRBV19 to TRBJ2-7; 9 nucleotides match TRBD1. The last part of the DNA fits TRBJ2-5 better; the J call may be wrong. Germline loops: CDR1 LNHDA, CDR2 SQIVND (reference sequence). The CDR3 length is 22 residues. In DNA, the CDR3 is TGTGCCAGTAGTACCACTTTCCTCCAATCCGACAGGGGGTTTGTGTCAGGAGAGACCCAGTACTTC. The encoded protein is CASSTTFLQSDRGFVSGETQYF.

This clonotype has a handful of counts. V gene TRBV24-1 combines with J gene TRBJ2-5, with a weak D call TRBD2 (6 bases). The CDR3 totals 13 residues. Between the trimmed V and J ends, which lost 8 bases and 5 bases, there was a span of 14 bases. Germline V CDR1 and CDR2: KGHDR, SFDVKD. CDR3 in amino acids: CATMEGIGETQYF. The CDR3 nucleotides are TGTGCCACCATGGAGGGAATCGGGGAGACCCAGTACTTC.